Below are 13 T cell receptor beta chains sequenced from a single sample in a study of beta chain features in type 1 diabetes. Reverse transcribing all isolated RNA meant expressed TCRB transcripts were sequenced. Clones were read by immunoSEQ multiplex PCR, and TCRdb kept only the in-frame ones, dropping some. In the table there are about 24,000 clones, roughly three quarters of which are singletons. Sequenced sample: Tregs from blood. The receptors derive from a woman aged 40 to 50 in good health.

The rearrangement links TRBV7-2 to TRBJ2-5; 7 positions agree with TRBD2. V shed 4 bases and J 5 bases; nucleotides not matched to a gene: 13. The CDR3 is 16 amino acids. Germline lookup yields CDR1 SGHTA and CDR2 FQGNSA. The chain's CDR3 is CASSSLSSGVGETQYF. CDR3 DNA sequence: TGTGCCAGCAGCTCTTTGTCCAGCGGGGTGGGGGAGACCCAGTACTTC.

This clone was observed a handful of times. This chain uses TRBV5-1 with TRBJ2-7, with 10 bases identical to TRBD2. The CDR3 is 12 residues long. Germline V gene sequence: CDR1 SGHRS, CDR2 YFSETQ. V dropped 7 bases and J dropped 8; count of bases not matched to a gene: 6. The CDR3 loop is CASAGTSDKQYF. CDR3 DNA: TGCGCCAGCGCAGGGACTAGCGATAAGCAGTACTTC.

The chain is built from TRBV18 and TRBJ1-1; D gene ambiguous. Germline V lookup: CDR1 KGHSH, CDR2 LQKENI. V lost 1 base, J lost 2 bases, and 11 bases lay in between. The CDR3 extends over 15 amino acids. The CDR3 nucleotides are TGTGCCAGCTCACCACAAACAGCAAGAAACACTGAAGCTTTCTTT. This translates into CASSPQTARNTEAFF.

V is TRBV2 and J is TRBJ1-4; a weak D match, TRBD1 (5 bases). V shed 4 bases and J shed 2 bases, with 11 bases lying between them. Germline CDR1 SNHLY, CDR2 FYNNEI. The CDR3 totals 15 residues. In DNA, the CDR3 is TGTGCCAGCAGTGTGGGGCGGTTGACTAATGAAAAACTGTTTTTT. Its protein product is CASSVGRLTNEKLFF. Full variable domain (missing parts from reference TRBV2 and TRBJ1-4): EPEVTQTPSHQVTQMGQEVILRCVPISNHLYFYWYRQILGQKVEFLVSFYNNEISEKSEIFDDQFSVERPDGSNFTLKIRSTKLEDSAMYFCASSVGRLTNEKLFFGSGTQLSVL.

As for this clone: Other DNA sequences in this sample translate to the same CDR3. The genes are TRBV7-2 and TRBJ2-2; D possibly corresponds to TRBD2 (6 bases). V dropped 5 bases and J dropped 7 bases, with 14 bases sitting between them. Germline assignment: CDR1 SGHTA and CDR2 FQGNSA. The CDR3 has 14 amino acids. This chain's CDR3 is CASSQLASHGELFF. In nucleotides, the CDR3 is TGTGCCAGCAGCCAACTAGCTAGCCACGGGGAGCTGTTTTTT.

This rearrangement joins TRBV13 to TRBJ2-7, with 7 bases aligning to TRBD2. Germline CDR1 and CDR2: PRHDT and FYEKMQ (reference sequence). The V gene end was trimmed by 4 bases and the J gene end by 2 bases; junction bases not matched to a gene: 8. CDR3 length equals 15 residues. CDR3: CASSSLTSATYEQYF. DNA for the CDR3: TGTGCCAGCAGCTCACTCACTAGCGCCACCTACGAGCAGTACTTC.

The rearrangement joins TRBV6-6 to TRBJ1-1, with a possible D match to TRBD1 (5 bases). The V gene's germline CDR1 is MNHNY and CDR2 SVGAGI (reference sequence). The CDR3 length is 15 residues. V lost 2 bases and J lost 3, with 13 bases in between. The CDR3 spells CASSYRRGVDTEAFF. The CDR3 DNA follows: TGTGCCAGCAGTTACCGCCGGGGGGTTGACACTGAAGCTTTCTTT.

This clone was detected only a few times. The chain couples TRBV5-6 to TRBJ1-4; TRBD1 matches 8 bases. J was trimmed by 6 bases and V by 8 bases; bases with no gene match: 3. CDR3 size: 12 residues. Germline assignment: CDR1 SGHDT and CDR2 YYEEEE. CDR3 region: CASSGGDEKLFF. The DNA of the CDR3 is TGTGCCAGTTCAGGGGGCGATGAAAAACTGTTTTTT. The whole variable domain, remainder taken from reference TRBV5-6 and TRBJ1-4, is DAGVTQSPTHLIKTRGQQVTLRCSPKSGHDTVSWYQQALGQGPQFIFQYYEEEERQRGNFPDRFSGHQFPNYSSELNVNALLLGDSALYLCASSGGDEKLFFGSGTQLSVL.

The gene calls are TRBV11-2 and TRBJ2-1; 14 positions match TRBD2. The CDR3 totals 16 residues. The trim removed 3 bases at V and 9 bases at J, leaving 7 bases unmatched. In germline, CDR1 is SGHAT, CDR2 FQNNGV. This chain's CDR3 is CASSFVGLAGGSEQFF. CDR3 coding DNA: TGTGCCAGCAGCTTCGTTGGACTAGCGGGGGGTAGTGAGCAGTTCTTC.

The chain joins TRBV5-1 to TRBJ2-7; the D is unclear. Trimming took off 5 bases at V and 3 bases at J, with 18 bases between the two ends. CDR3 length: 15 residues. In germline, CDR1 is SGHRS, CDR2 YFSETQ. For the CDR3, the DNA is TGCGCCAGCAGAGTCGCCGCACTGGGCATCTACGAGCAGTACTTC. The encoded protein is CASRVAALGIYEQYF.

The rearrangement joins TRBV7-2 to TRBJ2-7; 8 nucleotides agree with TRBD1. Per germline, CDR1 SGHTA and CDR2 FQGNSA. V gave up 7 bases and J gave up 4 bases; unmatched junction bases: 9. This CDR3 is built from 14 residues. As DNA, the CDR3 is TGTGCCAGCACCCCGGGACAGGCGAGGTACGAGCAGTACTTC. It translates to CASTPGQARYEQYF. The whole variable domain, remainder taken from reference TRBV7-2 and TRBJ2-7, is GAGVSQSPSNKVTEKGKDVELRCDPISGHTALYWYRQSLGQGLEFLIYFQGNSAPDKSGLPSDRFSAERTGGSVSTLTIQRTQQEDSAVYLCASTPGQARYEQYFGPGTRLTVT.

In its sample, this clone was seen once. The rearrangement uses TRBV5-1 and TRBJ1-4; 9 nucleotides agree with TRBD1. Germline V gene data show CDR1 as SGHRS and CDR2 as YFSETQ. This CDR3 contains 15 residues. After removal of 0 bases from V and 8 bases from J, the junction contained 5 bases not matched to a gene. In nucleotides, the CDR3 is TGCGCCAGCAGCTTGGGGGACAGGGCGGCGGAAAAACTGTTTTTT. Encoded protein: CASSLGDRAAEKLFF.

DNA for the CDR3: TGTGCCAGCAGCCGATCAGGGGTCTCAGGAGGCTACACCTTC. Protein product: CASSRSGVSGGYTF. This rearrangement joins TRBV7-2 to TRBJ1-2; weak D call: TRBD1 (6 bases). The CDR3 has 14 residues. V was shortened by 5 bases and J by 8 bases, with 18 bases between the two germline ends. From germline, CDR1 is SGHTA and CDR2 FQGNSA.